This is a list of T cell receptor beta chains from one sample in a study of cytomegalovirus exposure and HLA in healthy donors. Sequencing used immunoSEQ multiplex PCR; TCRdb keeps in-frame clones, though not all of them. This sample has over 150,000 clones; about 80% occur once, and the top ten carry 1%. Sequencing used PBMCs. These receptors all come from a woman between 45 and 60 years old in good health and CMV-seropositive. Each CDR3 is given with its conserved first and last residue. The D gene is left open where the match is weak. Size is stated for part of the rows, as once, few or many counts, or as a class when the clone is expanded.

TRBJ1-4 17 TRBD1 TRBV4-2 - CASSQDGNRQGSGKLFF TGTGCCAGCAGCCAAGATGGGAACCGACAGGGCTCAGGAAAACTGTTTTTT
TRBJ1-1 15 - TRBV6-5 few CASSYGRSGRSNAFF TGTGCCAGCAGTTACGGGAGATCCGGGAGAAGTAATGCTTTCTTT
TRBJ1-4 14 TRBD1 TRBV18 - CASSPGQGSEKLFF TGTGCCAGCTCACCGGGACAGGGTAGTGAAAAACTGTTTTTT
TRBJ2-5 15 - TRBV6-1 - CASSEGSGTWETQYF TGTGCCAGCAGTGAAGGCAGCGGCACCTGGGAGACCCAGTACTTC
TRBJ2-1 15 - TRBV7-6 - CASSNRAGSYNEQFF TGTGCCAGCAGCAACCGCGCGGGCTCCTACAATGAGCAGTTCTTC
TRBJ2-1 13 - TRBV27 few CASSREVNNEQFF TGTGCCAGCAGTCGCGAGGTTAACAATGAGCAGTTCTTC
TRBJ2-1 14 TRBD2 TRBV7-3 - CASSPGTSYNEQFF TGTGCCAGCAGCCCCGGGACTAGCTACAATGAGCAGTTCTTC
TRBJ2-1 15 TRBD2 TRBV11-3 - CASSLGLGGYNEQFF TGTGCCAGCAGCCTGGGACTAGGGGGATACAATGAGCAGTTCTTC
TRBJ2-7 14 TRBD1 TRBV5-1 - CASSPTGRSYEQYF TGCGCCAGCAGCCCGACAGGGCGCTCCTACGAGCAGTACTTC
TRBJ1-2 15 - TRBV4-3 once CASSHEQGWNYGYTF TGCGCCAGCAGCCACGAACAGGGCTGGAACTATGGCTACACCTTC
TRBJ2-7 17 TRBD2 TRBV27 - CASSSRLAGGLIYEQYF TGTGCCAGCAGTTCAAGACTAGCGGGAGGGCTAATCTACGAGCAGTACTTC
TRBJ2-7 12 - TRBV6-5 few CASYRSSYEQYF TGTGCCAGCTACCGGAGCTCCTACGAGCAGTACTTC
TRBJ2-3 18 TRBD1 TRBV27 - CASTRARDRVLQADTQYF TGTGCCAGCACCCGAGCCCGGGACAGGGTTCTACAGGCGGATACGCAGTATTTT
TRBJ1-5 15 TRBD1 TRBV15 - CATSIQGQGNQPQHF TGTGCCACCAGCATACAAGGACAGGGGAATCAGCCCCAGCATTTT
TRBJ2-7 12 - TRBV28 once CASRTYGYEQYF TGTGCCAGCCGGACATACGGCTACGAGCAGTACTTC
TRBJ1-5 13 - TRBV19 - CASSKGAQQPQHF TGTGCCAGTAGTAAAGGGGCCCAACAGCCCCAGCATTTT
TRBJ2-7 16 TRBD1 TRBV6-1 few CASSEAGGQGSSEQYF TGTGCCAGCAGTGAAGCAGGGGGACAGGGGTCTAGCGAGCAGTACTTC
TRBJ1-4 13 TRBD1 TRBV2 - CASSRDSREKLFF TGTGCCAGCAGTAGGGACAGTAGAGAAAAACTGTTTTTT
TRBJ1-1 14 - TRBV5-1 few CASSLDSSRFEAFF TGCGCCAGCAGCTTGGACAGCAGTCGATTTGAAGCTTTCTTT
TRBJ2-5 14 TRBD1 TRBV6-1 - CASITGQIKETQYF TGTGCCAGCATTACGGGACAGATAAAGGAGACCCAGTACTTC
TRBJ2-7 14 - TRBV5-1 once CASSPRGTDYEQYF TGCGCCAGCAGCCCCAGGGGAACGGACTACGAGCAGTACTTC
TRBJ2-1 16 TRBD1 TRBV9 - CASSLRQGAPYNEQFF TGTGCCAGCAGCTTACGGCAGGGGGCTCCTTACAATGAGCAGTTCTTC
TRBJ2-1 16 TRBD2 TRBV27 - CASSFEAGNFYNEQFF TGTGCCAGCAGTTTCGAAGCGGGGAATTTCTACAATGAGCAGTTCTTC
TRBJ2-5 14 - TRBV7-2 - CASSPHMFQETQYF TGTGCCAGCAGCCCCCACATGTTCCAAGAGACCCAGTACTTC
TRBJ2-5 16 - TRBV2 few CASIGGHRGGGETQYF TGTGCCAGCATTGGGGGGCACCGCGGGGGCGGGGAGACCCAGTACTTC
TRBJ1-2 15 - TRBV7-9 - CASSPVVFGNYGYTF TGTGCCAGCAGCCCCGTAGTCTTTGGTAACTATGGCTACACCTTC
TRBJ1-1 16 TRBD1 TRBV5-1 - CASSSSDRVIFGRAFF TGCGCCAGCAGCTCTTCGGACAGGGTCATTTTCGGTCGTGCTTTCTTT
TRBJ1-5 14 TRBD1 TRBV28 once CAIKTGVGNQPQHF TGTGCCATCAAAACAGGGGTGGGCAATCAGCCCCAGCATTTT
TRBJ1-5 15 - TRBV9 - CASSVDLFGNQPQHF TGTGCCAGCAGCGTAGATTTATTCGGGAATCAGCCCCAGCATTTT
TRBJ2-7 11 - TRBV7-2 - CASSLYYEQYF TGTGCCAGCAGCTTATACTACGAGCAGTACTTC
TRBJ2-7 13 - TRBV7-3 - CASSSLRGYEQYF TGTGCCAGCAGCTCGCTCAGGGGCTACGAGCAGTACTTC
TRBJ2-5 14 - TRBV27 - CASGEADVWETQYF TGTGCCAGCGGCGAGGCAGATGTTTGGGAGACCCAGTACTTC
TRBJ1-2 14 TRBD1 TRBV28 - CASRGGTGPYGYTF TGTGCCAGCAGGGGAGGGACAGGCCCTTATGGCTACACCTTC
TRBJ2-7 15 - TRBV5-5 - CASSLGVDSSYEQYF TGTGCCAGCAGCTTGGGCGTGGACAGTTCCTACGAGCAGTACTTC
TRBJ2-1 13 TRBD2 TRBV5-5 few CASSPGTSSEQFF TGTGCCAGCAGCCCCGGGACTAGCAGTGAGCAGTTCTTC
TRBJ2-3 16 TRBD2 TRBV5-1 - CASSLALAGSTDTQYF TGCGCCAGCAGCTTGGCTCTAGCGGGTTCCACAGATACGCAGTATTTT
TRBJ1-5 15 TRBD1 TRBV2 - CASRGGQVSNQPQHF TGTGCCAGCAGGGGCGGACAGGTTAGTAATCAGCCCCAGCATTTT
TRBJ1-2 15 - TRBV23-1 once CASSHTKTENYGYTF TGCGCCAGCAGTCATACCAAAACGGAGAACTATGGCTACACCTTC
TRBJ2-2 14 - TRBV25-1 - CASSRAGDTGELFF TGTGCCAGCAGTCGAGCAGGGGACACCGGGGAGCTGTTTTTT